Below are 17 T cell receptor beta chains sequenced from a single sample in a study of cytomegalovirus exposure and HLA in healthy donors. It was with 60 Vbeta and 13 Jbeta primers that the PCR ran. The table came from immunoSEQ multiplex PCR; TCRdb's copy has only in-frame clones and leaves some out. The sample contains under 200,000 clones, 84% of which appear only once. The source material was PBMCs. The receptors stem from a boy younger than 18 in good health and CMV-seronegative.

This clone was detected once. This sequence joins TRBV7-9 and TRBJ1-2; 7 bases are shared with TRBD1. Germline CDR1 reads SEHNR; CDR2 reads FQNEAQ (reference sequence). Trimming took 6 bases from V and 8 from J; bases not matched to a gene: 6. CDR3 size: 12 residues. The CDR3 region has the DNA TGTGCCAGCAGGAGACAGGGAAGGGGCTACACCTTC. Translating it yields CASRRQGRGYTF.

The chain recombines TRBV7-8 with TRBJ1-6; D is unresolved. Trimming cost V 7 bases and J 4 bases, with 11 bases left between them. Per germline, CDR1 SGHVS and CDR2 FQNEAQ. The CDR3 is 14 residues long. The CDR3 coding sequence is TGTGCCAGCAAGCACGCACGGTATAATTCACCCCTCCACTTT. Protein sequence: CASKHARYNSPLHF.

The chain carries TRBV6-5 and TRBJ2-1; the D gene is possibly TRBD1 (5 bases). V shed 0 bases and J shed 2 bases, with 11 bases lying between them. The germline CDR1 and CDR2 sequences are MNHEY and SVGAGI. This CDR3 is 16 amino acids long. CDR3 sequence reads: CASSYSKGITYNEQFF. CDR3 DNA: TGTGCCAGCAGTTACTCTAAGGGGATCACCTACAATGAGCAGTTCTTC.

V is TRBV29-1 and J is TRBJ2-1, with 9 bases fitting TRBD2. The ends lost 3 bases at V and 4 bases at J; junction bases unmatched: 10. CDR3 size: 16 residues. CDR1 is SQVTM, CDR2 ANQGSEA, per germline. CDR3 amino acids: CSVEAVGLAYYNEQFF. CDR3 DNA sequence: TGCAGCGTTGAGGCCGTCGGACTAGCGTATTACAATGAGCAGTTCTTC.

The rearrangement joins TRBV15 to TRBJ1-5; D gene uncertain. The V and J ends lost 0 bases and 6 bases respectively, with 12 bases between them. The CDR3 spans 15 residues. CDR1 is LNHNV and CDR2 is YYDKDF in the germline V gene (reference sequence). CDR3 in DNA: TGTGCCACCAGCAGAGATTTCGGGTCGGGTCAGCCCCAGCATTTT. Protein: CATSRDFGSGQPQHF.

This chain connects TRBV5-6 to TRBJ2-7; 7 bases are a match to TRBD1. Germline CDR1 and CDR2: SGHDT and YYEEEE. This CDR3 is 14 amino acids long. V shed 1 base, J shed 1 base, and the junction held 2 bases outside the gene matches. In nucleotides, the CDR3 is TGTGCCAGCAGCTTGCCGGGACAGTCCTACGAGCAGTACTTC. Its translation is CASSLPGQSYEQYF.

The J gene is TRBJ1-2, the V gene TRBV5-6, with TRBD1 matching over 7 bases. The CDR3 runs 15 residues. Germline CDR1 is SGHDT and CDR2 is YYEEEE. The trim removed 3 bases at V and 8 bases at J, leaving 13 bases unmatched. CDR3 amino acids: CASSYRDRKSRGYTF. DNA of the CDR3: TGTGCCAGCAGCTACCGGGACAGAAAGTCTAGGGGCTACACCTTC.

This chain's CDR3 is CAWSVGQGIMETQYF. For the CDR3, the DNA is TGTGCCTGGAGTGTAGGTCAGGGTATTATGGAGACCCAGTACTTC. The gene calls are TRBV30 and TRBJ2-5, with a tentative D call TRBD1 (5 bases). The CDR3 spans 15 residues. V lost 0 bases, J lost 5 bases, and 16 bases lay in between. CDR1 is GTSNPN and CDR2 is SVGIG in the germline V gene (reference sequence).

J is TRBJ2-5 and V is TRBV9; a possible D gene is TRBD1 (5 bases). There are 14 residues in the CDR3. The V gene's germline CDR1 is SGDLS and CDR2 YYNGEE. Trimming removed 0 bases at V and 4 bases at J, with 10 bases between. The CDR3 DNA is TGTGCCAGCAGCGTAGGGGGCTCTGCAGAGACCCAGTACTTC. It specifies CASSVGGSAETQYF. The whole variable domain, filled in from reference TRBV9 and TRBJ2-5, reads DSGVTQTPKHLITATGQRVTLRCSPRSGDLSVYWYQQSLDQGLQFLIQYYNGEERAKGNILERFSAQQFPDLHSELNLSSLELGDSALYFCASSVGGSAETQYFGPGTRLLVL.

J is TRBJ2-7 and V is TRBV4-1; D not certain. This CDR3 is built from 14 residues. Germline loops: CDR1 MGHRA, CDR2 YSYEKL. Trimming removed 1 base from V and 5 bases from J, with 12 bases in between. The CDR3, as DNA: TGCGCCAGCAGCCAAGCGGTACCCTTGGACGAGCAGTACTTC. Translating gives CASSQAVPLDEQYF.

The rearrangement links TRBV6-1 to TRBJ1-3; D might be TRBD1 (5 bases). CDR1 is MNHNS and CDR2 is SASEGT in the germline V gene. The CDR3 length is 13 residues. The V and J ends lost 8 bases and 1 base respectively, with 9 bases between them. The CDR3 DNA is TGTGCCAGCGGGGCAGGATCTGGAAACACCATATATTTT. As protein: CASGAGSGNTIYF.

The rearrangement links TRBV30 to TRBJ2-2, with D maybe TRBD1 (6 bases). The V gene's germline CDR1 is GTSNPN and CDR2 SVGIG (reference sequence). With 1 base removed from V and 3 bases from J, the gap between germline ends came to 12 bases. This CDR3 is 15 amino acids long. CDR3 sequence (DNA): TGTGCCTGGAGTGCTTCGGACAGCTACACCGGGGAGCTGTTTTTT. The encoded protein is CAWSASDSYTGELFF.

The chain carries TRBV28 and TRBJ2-7, with 11 bases that match TRBD2. V was clipped by 0 bases and J by 2 bases; unmatched bases: 6. The CDR3 runs 17 residues. Germline CDR1 reads MDHEN; CDR2 reads SYDVKM. The CDR3 DNA reads TGTGCCAGCAGTTTATGGACTAGCGGGATAAAGACCTACGAGCAGTACTTC. It translates to CASSLWTSGIKTYEQYF.

This chain joins TRBV23-1 and TRBJ2-7; no clear D. TRBV23-1 is sorted into the ORF group, with uncertain function. The V and J ends lost 2 bases and 7 bases respectively, with 21 bases between them. This CDR3 spans 16 amino acids. The CDR3 DNA follows: TGCGCCAGCAGTCAAGTGGGTGGAAAGTTCGCGGATGAGCAGTACTTC. Its protein is CASSQVGGKFADEQYF.

The rearrangement links TRBV5-6 to TRBJ1-2; TRBD1 matches at 9 bases. The germline V gene has CDR1 SGHDT and CDR2 YYEEEE. This CDR3 comprises 13 residues. V trimming: 4 bases; J trimming: 5 bases; junction bases outside the gene matches: 3. The CDR3 DNA follows: TGTGCCAGCAGCGCGACAGGGGGGTATGGCTACACCTTC. Translated: CASSATGGYGYTF. Using reference TRBV5-6 and TRBJ1-2 for the parts outside the CDR3, the full variable domain is DAGVTQSPTHLIKTRGQQVTLRCSPKSGHDTVSWYQQALGQGPQFIFQYYEEEERQRGNFPDRFSGHQFPNYSSELNVNALLLGDSALYLCASSATGGYGYTFGSGTRLTVV.

The chain couples TRBV10-3 to TRBJ2-7; D is unresolved. Germline V gene lookup returns CDR1 ENHRY and CDR2 SYGVKD. The CDR3 has 12 residues. Trimming cost V 6 bases and J 4 bases, with 10 bases left between them. In DNA, the CDR3 is TGTGCCATCAGGGAGCACGGTTACGAGCAGTACTTC. Protein sequence: CAIREHGYEQYF.

The J gene is TRBJ2-5, the V gene TRBV7-9; D is undetermined. CDR1 and CDR2 (germline): SEHNR, FQNEAQ (reference sequence). V was clipped by 3 bases and J by 0 bases, with 8 bases between them. The CDR3 runs to 14 residues. Here the CDR3 reads CASSLQAYQETQYF. In DNA, the CDR3 is TGTGCCAGCAGCTTGCAGGCGTACCAAGAGACCCAGTACTTC.